This T cell receptor (beta chain) emerged from a study of T cells in Graves' hyperthyroidism and ophthalmopathy. Broader study findings: Separation of ophthalmopathy from stable hyperthyroidism was achieved by a 13 V-J model. Most clonotypes expanded in thyroid above 0.001 were likewise present in blood.

This clonotype was observed at least ten times. Its target is not known. Hyperthyroidism, newly diagnosed and lasting under 2 months, affected patients aged 18 to 65. Diagnostic assessment was based on clinical symptoms, serum thyroxine and TRAb, thyroid ultrasound and orbital computed tomography. J gave up 5 bases and V 4 bases, and 8 bases lay outside the gene matches. CDR1 and CDR2 from the germline V gene are SGHDT and YYEEEE. The CDR3 is 15 residues long. TCR beta CDR3 regions were amplified from RNA transcripts. HTBI primers drove first-round RT-PCR of the TCR CDR3. TCRdb itself ran the multiplex PCR reads through MiXCR, one entry per CDR3 protein. The top ten hold around 7.7% of the sample, which has a few hundred thousand distinct CDR3 sequences, roughly 46% seen once.

This chain connects TRBV5-6 to TRBJ1-5, with 8 nucleotides matching TRBD1. Sequencing was performed on peripheral blood or thyroid tissue (not recorded which). This sequence was found in a woman aged 18 to 35 with Graves' hyperthyroidism. DNA for the CDR3: TGTGCCAGCAGCCTGACAGGGGATGTGTATCAGCCCCAGCATTTT. The encoded protein is CASSLTGDVYQPQHF. The full variable domain, rest sourced from reference TRBV5-6 and TRBJ1-5, is DAGVTQSPTHLIKTRGQQVTLRCSPKSGHDTVSWYQQALGQGPQFIFQYYEEEERQRGNFPDRFSGHQFPNYSSELNVNALLLGDSALYLCASSLTGDVYQPQHFGDGTRLSIL.